A selection of T cell receptor beta chains follows, all from one sample in a study of OX40 agonist ivuxolimab in advanced cancers. Profiled with immunoSEQ multiplex PCR; TCRdb holds only in-frame clones, not every one. This sample has about 64,000 clones, with around 84% found just once. This specimen consisted of CD4+ or CD8+ T cells sorted from blood, obtained in a trial of the OX40 agonist ivuxolimab. These receptor sequences come from an adult with an advanced solid tumor such as melanoma, head and neck, liver or kidney cancer. Both conserved end residues are part of each CDR3. The order of the fields is D gene, V gene, clone size, J gene, CDR3 protein, CDR3 DNA. D genes are given only for firm matches. Where a row states a size, it is once, few, many or the class of an expanded clone; other rows omit it.

>TRBD1|TRBV25-1|few|TRBJ2-3
CASSPQGLGGENTQYF
TGTGCCAGCAGCCCACAGGGGTTGGGCGGAGAGAATACGCAGTATTTT
>NA|TRBV14|once|TRBJ1-6
CASSQVLGWVSPLHF
TGTGCCAGCAGCCAAGTGCTAGGATGGGTTTCACCCCTCCACTTT
>TRBD2|TRBV9|NA|TRBJ2-7
CASSGLAGDFEQYF
TGTGCCAGCAGCGGACTAGCGGGAGACTTCGAGCAGTACTTC
>NA|TRBV10-2|NA|TRBJ1-3
CASSESPRGAPAGNTIYF
TGCGCCAGCAGTGAGTCCCCAAGAGGGGCTCCTGCTGGAAACACCATATATTTT
>TRBD1|TRBV28|NA|TRBJ2-2
CAERGRVGELFF
TGTGCCGAGAGGGGGCGCGTCGGGGAGCTGTTTTTT
>TRBD1|TRBV5-1|NA|TRBJ2-7
CASSLDTGTEPSEQYF
TGCGCCAGCAGCTTGGATACCGGGACAGAGCCGTCCGAGCAGTACTTC
>NA|TRBV20-1|few|TRBJ1-1
CSARTQGEAFF
TGCAGTGCGCGGACTCAGGGTGAAGCTTTCTTT
>TRBD2|TRBV11-3|NA|TRBJ2-5
CASSLGAGTSVQETQYF
TGTGCCAGCAGCTTAGGGGCCGGGACTAGCGTCCAAGAGACCCAGTACTTC
>NA|TRBV19|NA|TRBJ2-4
CASSMVWEVKNIQYF
TGTGCCAGTAGTATGGTATGGGAGGTCAAAAACATTCAGTACTTC
>TRBD1|TRBV5-1|NA|TRBJ1-2
CASSLAGGQDVANYGYTF
TGCGCCAGCAGCTTGGCGGGGGGACAGGACGTAGCTAACTATGGCTACACCTTC
>NA|TRBV11-3|NA|TRBJ1-1
CASSQSLNTEAFF
TGTGCCAGCAGCCAGAGCCTTAACACTGAAGCTTTCTTT
>NA|TRBV5-1|NA|TRBJ1-2
CASSLGSVDGGSYNYGYTF
TGCGCCAGCAGCTTGGGATCTGTTGATGGAGGCAGTTATAACTATGGCTACACCTTC
>NA|TRBV7-8|NA|TRBJ1-3
CASSLVDTGNTIYF
TGTGCCAGCAGCTTAGTTGATACTGGAAACACCATATATTTT
>NA|TRBV6-1|NA|TRBJ1-4
CASSDLWGGEKLFF
TGTGCCAGCAGTGATCTCTGGGGTGGTGAAAAACTGTTTTTT
>NA|TRBV2|NA|TRBJ2-2
CASVGSVITGELFF
TGTGCCAGCGTTGGTAGCGTGATCACCGGGGAGCTGTTTTTT
>TRBD2|TRBV28|NA|TRBJ2-1
CASSLVSGRALRGEQFF
TGTGCCAGCAGTTTAGTGAGCGGGAGGGCCCTGAGAGGTGAGCAGTTCTTC
>NA|TRBV7-9|NA|TRBJ1-1
CASSLVMGSTEAFF
TGTGCCAGCAGCTTAGTTATGGGAAGCACTGAAGCTTTCTTT
>TRBD2|TRBV4-2|NA|TRBJ2-3
CASSQESPGGPGDTQYF
TGTGCCAGCAGCCAAGAAAGTCCGGGAGGCCCCGGAGATACGCAGTATTTT
>TRBD1|TRBV10-3|NA|TRBJ2-2
CAISPDRDTGELFF
TGTGCCATCAGCCCGGACAGGGACACCGGGGAGCTGTTTTTT
>TRBD1|TRBV6-4|NA|TRBJ2-5
CASSAGGRQTQYF
TGTGCCAGCAGTGCAGGGGGCCGGCAGACCCAGTACTTC
>TRBD1|TRBV5-4|NA|TRBJ1-5
CASSLGSDRDQPQHF
TGTGCCAGCAGCTTGGGCAGTGACAGGGATCAGCCCCAGCATTTT
>TRBD1|TRBV5-6|NA|TRBJ2-5
CASSLASRQGAGTQYF
TGTGCCAGCAGCTTGGCATCGCGACAGGGGGCAGGGACCCAGTACTTC
>TRBD1|TRBV28|few|TRBJ1-4
CASSLGGAGGIEKLFF
TGTGCCAGCAGTTTGGGTGGGGCAGGGGGAATTGAAAAACTGTTTTTT
>TRBD1|TRBV19|NA|TRBJ2-7
CASSMARDRGVYEQYF
TGTGCCAGTAGTATGGCCCGGGACAGGGGAGTTTACGAGCAGTACTTC
>TRBD2|TRBV5-1|NA|TRBJ2-1
CASSWRPGTSGRNEQFF
TGCGCCAGCAGCTGGCGGCCTGGGACTAGCGGGAGGAATGAGCAGTTCTTC
>TRBD2|TRBV2|NA|TRBJ2-1
CASSGAGVGEQFF
TGTGCCAGCAGTGGTGCGGGGGTGGGGGAGCAGTTCTTC
>TRBD1|TRBV10-3|NA|TRBJ2-4
CAIMGTGSNIQYF
TGTGCCATCATGGGGACAGGGTCGAACATTCAGTACTTC
>NA|TRBV19|NA|TRBJ2-5
CASAMSGVNQETQYF
TGTGCCAGTGCAATGTCAGGGGTCAATCAAGAGACCCAGTACTTC
>NA|TRBV30|NA|TRBJ1-1
CAWMGGAAEAFF
TGTGCCTGGATGGGGGGGGCGGCGGAAGCTTTCTTT
>TRBD2|TRBV4-2|NA|TRBJ2-3
CASSLTSGDTQYF
TGTGCCAGCAGTTTGACTAGCGGGGATACGCAGTATTTT
>TRBD2|TRBV7-2|NA|TRBJ2-3
CASSPGELAVPGTQYF
TGTGCCAGCAGCCCCGGGGAACTAGCGGTGCCCGGTACGCAGTATTTT
>NA|TRBV7-8|NA|TRBJ1-3
CASSADTLNTIYF
TGTGCCAGCAGCGCTGACACGTTGAACACCATATATTTT
>NA|TRBV30|NA|TRBJ2-6
CALTISGANVLTF
TGTGCCTTAACCATCTCTGGGGCCAACGTCCTGACTTTC
>NA|TRBV27|NA|TRBJ1-2
CASSSQGPGGYTF
TGTGCCAGCAGTTCGCAGGGTCCGGGAGGCTACACCTTC
>NA|TRBV29-1|NA|TRBJ2-3
CSVGQVRHTDTQYF
TGCAGCGTTGGACAGGTTCGACACACAGATACGCAGTATTTT
>NA|TRBV5-6|few|TRBJ1-5
CASSLGPDQPQHF
TGTGCCAGCAGCTTGGGCCCGGATCAGCCCCAGCATTTT
>NA|TRBV2|NA|TRBJ2-5
CASNPSLETQYF
TGTGCCAGCAATCCTAGTCTTGAGACCCAGTACTTC
>TRBD1|TRBV5-4|NA|TRBJ1-2
CASSLAGGSHYGYTF
TGTGCCAGCAGCTTAGCAGGGGGCTCTCACTATGGCTACACCTTC
>NA|TRBV19|NA|TRBJ2-1
CASSIGRPGSFGNEQFF
TGTGCCAGTAGTATAGGGAGGCCGGGATCTTTCGGCAATGAGCAGTTCTTC
>NA|TRBV6-5|NA|TRBJ2-7
CASSVRATAYEQYF
TGTGCCAGCAGTGTCCGGGCGACGGCGTACGAGCAGTACTTC
>TRBD2|TRBV11-2|NA|TRBJ2-1
CASSFLAGTSGRDEQFF
TGTGCCAGCAGCTTCCTGGCCGGGACTAGCGGGAGGGATGAGCAGTTCTTC
>NA|TRBV28|NA|TRBJ1-6
CASSLSIGLGSYNSPLHF
TGTGCCAGCAGTTTAAGTATCGGCTTAGGCTCCTATAATTCACCCCTCCACTTT
>NA|TRBV6-5|NA|TRBJ1-4
CASSMNGATNEKLFF
TGTGCCAGCAGTATGAACGGTGCAACTAATGAAAAACTGTTTTTT
>NA|TRBV5-6|few|TRBJ1-1
CASSTWGGMNTEAFF
TGTGCCAGCAGCACTTGGGGGGGTATGAACACTGAAGCTTTCTTT